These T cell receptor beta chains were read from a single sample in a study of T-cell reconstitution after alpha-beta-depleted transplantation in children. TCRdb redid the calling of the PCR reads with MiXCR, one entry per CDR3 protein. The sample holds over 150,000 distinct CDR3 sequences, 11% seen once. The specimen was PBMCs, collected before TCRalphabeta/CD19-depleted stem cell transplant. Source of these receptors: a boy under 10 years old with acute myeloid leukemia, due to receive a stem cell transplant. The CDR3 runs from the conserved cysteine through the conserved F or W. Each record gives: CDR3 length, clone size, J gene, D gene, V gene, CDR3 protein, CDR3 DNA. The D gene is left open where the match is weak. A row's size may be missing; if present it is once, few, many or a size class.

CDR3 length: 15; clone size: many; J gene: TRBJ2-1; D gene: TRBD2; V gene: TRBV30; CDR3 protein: CAWNVGTSGMLWQFF; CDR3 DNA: TGTGCCTGGAACGTTGGGACTAGCGGGATGCTTTGGCAGTTCTTC
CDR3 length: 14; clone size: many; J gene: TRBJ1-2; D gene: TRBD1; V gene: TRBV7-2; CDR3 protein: CASSLENRGHGYTF; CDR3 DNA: TGTGCCAGCAGCTTAGAAAACAGGGGGCATGGCTACACCTTC
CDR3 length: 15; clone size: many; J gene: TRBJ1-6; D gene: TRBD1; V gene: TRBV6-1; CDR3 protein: CASSATGENNSPLHF; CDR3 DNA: TGTGCCAGCAGTGCGACAGGGGAAAATAATTCACCCCTCCACTTT
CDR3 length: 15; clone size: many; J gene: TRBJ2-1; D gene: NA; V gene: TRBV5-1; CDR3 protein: CASSLGTNRVNEQFF; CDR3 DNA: TGCGCCAGCAGCCTGGGAACCAACAGGGTTAATGAGCAGTTCTTC
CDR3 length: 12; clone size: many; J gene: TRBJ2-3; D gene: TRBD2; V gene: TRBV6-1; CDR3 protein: CASQASGDTQYF; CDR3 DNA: TGTGCCAGCCAGGCTAGCGGAGATACGCAGTATTTT
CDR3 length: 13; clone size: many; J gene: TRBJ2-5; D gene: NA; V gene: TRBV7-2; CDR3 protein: CASKRYFDETQYF; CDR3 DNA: TGTGCCAGCAAGAGGTATTTCGACGAGACCCAGTACTTC
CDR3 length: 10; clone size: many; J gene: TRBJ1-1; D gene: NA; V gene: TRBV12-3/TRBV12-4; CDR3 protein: CASGRAEAFF; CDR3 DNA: TGTGCCAGCGGGAGGGCTGAAGCTTTCTTT
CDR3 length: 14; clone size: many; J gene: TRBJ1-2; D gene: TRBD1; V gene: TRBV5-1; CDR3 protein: CASSNEGQPYGYTF; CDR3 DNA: TGCGCCAGCAGTAACGAGGGACAGCCCTATGGCTACACCTTC
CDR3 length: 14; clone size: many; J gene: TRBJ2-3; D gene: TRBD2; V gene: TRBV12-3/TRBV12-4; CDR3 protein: CASTLFERGHTQYF; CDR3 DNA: TGTGCCAGCACTCTATTTGAGCGGGGACATACGCAGTATTTT
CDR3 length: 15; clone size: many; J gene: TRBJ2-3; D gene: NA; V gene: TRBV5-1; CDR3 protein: CASSIWDGVEGTQYF; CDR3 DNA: TGCGCCAGCAGCATATGGGACGGAGTAGAGGGTACGCAGTATTTT
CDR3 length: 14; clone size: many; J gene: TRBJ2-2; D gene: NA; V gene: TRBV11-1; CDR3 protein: CASSPRRNTGELFF; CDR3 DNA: TGTGCCAGCAGCCCCCGGCGTAACACCGGGGAGCTGTTTTTT
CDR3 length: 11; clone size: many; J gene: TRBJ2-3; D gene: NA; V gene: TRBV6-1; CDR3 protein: CASSELDTQYF; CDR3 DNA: TGTGCCAGCAGTGAACTGGATACGCAGTATTTT
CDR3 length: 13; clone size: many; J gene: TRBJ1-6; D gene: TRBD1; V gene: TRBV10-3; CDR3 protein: CAIRDRGYSPLHF; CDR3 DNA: TGTGCCATCAGGGACAGGGGTTATTCACCCCTCCACTTT
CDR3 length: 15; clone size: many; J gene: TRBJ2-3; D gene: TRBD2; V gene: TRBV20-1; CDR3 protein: CSARDPGGATDTQYF; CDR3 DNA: TGCAGTGCTAGAGATCCGGGAGGGGCGACAGATACGCAGTATTTT
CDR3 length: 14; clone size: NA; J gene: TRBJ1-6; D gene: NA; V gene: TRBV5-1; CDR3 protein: CASRSGIYNSPLHF; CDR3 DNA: TGCGCCAGCAGATCCGGAATCTATAATTCACCCCTCCACTTT
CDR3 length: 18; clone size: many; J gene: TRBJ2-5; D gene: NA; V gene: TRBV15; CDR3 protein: CATSRARTGVGGVETQYF; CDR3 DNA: TGTGCCACCAGCAGAGCGAGGACAGGGGTCGGGGGGGTAGAGACCCAGTACTTC
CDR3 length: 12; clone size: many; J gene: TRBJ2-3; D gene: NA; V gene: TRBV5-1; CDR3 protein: CASSLFTDTQYF; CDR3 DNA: TGCGCCAGCAGCCTTTTCACGGATACGCAGTATTTT
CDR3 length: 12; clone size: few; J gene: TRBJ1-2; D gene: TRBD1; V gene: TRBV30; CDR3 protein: CAWTHRGSGYTF; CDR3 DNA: TGTGCCTGGACTCACAGGGGTTCCGGCTACACCTTC
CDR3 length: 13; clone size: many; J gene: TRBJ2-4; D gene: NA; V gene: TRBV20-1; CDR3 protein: CSAPRGRVNIQYF; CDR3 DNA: TGCAGTGCCCCCCGGGGTAGAGTAAACATTCAGTACTTC
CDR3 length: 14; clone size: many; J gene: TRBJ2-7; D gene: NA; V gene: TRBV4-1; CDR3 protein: CASSQEHGPYEQYF; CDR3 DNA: TGCGCCAGCAGCCAAGAACACGGACCCTACGAGCAGTACTTC
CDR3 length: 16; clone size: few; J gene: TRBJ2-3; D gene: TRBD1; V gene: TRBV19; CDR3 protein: CASSILPGQGTDTQYF; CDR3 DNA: TGTGCCAGTAGTATCCTCCCGGGACAGGGCACAGATACGCAGTATTTT
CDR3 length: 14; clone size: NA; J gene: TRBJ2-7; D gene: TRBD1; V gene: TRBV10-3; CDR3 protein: CAIRGTGQVYEQYF; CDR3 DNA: TGTGCCATCAGGGGGACAGGCCAGGTCTACGAGCAGTACTTC
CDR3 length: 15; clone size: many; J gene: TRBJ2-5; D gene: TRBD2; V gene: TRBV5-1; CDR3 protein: CASSLVGTTQETQYF; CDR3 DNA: TGCGCCAGCAGCTTGGTCGGGACTACCCAAGAGACCCAGTACTTC
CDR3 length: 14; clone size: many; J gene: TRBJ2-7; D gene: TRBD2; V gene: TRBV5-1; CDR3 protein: CASKTSGSVDEQYF; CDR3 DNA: TGCGCCAGCAAGACTAGCGGGAGTGTAGACGAGCAGTACTTC
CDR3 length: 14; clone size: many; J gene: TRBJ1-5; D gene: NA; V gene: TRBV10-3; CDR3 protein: CAISEDPVEQPQHF; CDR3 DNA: TGTGCCATCAGTGAGGACCCCGTGGAGCAGCCCCAGCATTTT
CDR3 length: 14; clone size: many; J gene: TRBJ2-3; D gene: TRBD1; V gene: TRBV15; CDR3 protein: CATSTGDGTDTQYF; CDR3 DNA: TGTGCCACCTCGACAGGGGATGGGACAGATACGCAGTATTTT
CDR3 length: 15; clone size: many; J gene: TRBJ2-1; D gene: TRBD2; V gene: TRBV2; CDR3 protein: CASTAGTTHYNEQFF; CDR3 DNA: TGTGCCAGCACCGCCGGGACTACGCACTACAATGAGCAGTTCTTC
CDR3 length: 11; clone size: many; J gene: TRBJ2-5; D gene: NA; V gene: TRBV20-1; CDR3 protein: CSATVQETQYF; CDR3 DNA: TGCAGTGCTACAGTACAAGAGACCCAGTACTTC
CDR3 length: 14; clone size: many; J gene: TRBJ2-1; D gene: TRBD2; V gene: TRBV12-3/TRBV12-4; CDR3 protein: CATSLAGGNNEQFF; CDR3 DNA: TGTGCCACCTCACTAGCGGGGGGAAACAATGAGCAGTTCTTC
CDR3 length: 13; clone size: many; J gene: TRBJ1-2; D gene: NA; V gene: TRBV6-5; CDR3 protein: CASSYSSGDRYTF; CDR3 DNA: TGTGCCAGCAGTTACTCGTCCGGGGATCGCTACACCTTC
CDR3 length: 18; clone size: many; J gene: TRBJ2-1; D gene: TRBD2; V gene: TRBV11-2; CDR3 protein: CASRPGGLANSLGNEQFF; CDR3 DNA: TGTGCCAGCAGACCGGGGGGGCTAGCGAACTCCCTGGGCAATGAGCAGTTCTTC
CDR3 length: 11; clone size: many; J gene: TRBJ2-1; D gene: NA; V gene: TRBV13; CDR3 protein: CASRLNNEQFF; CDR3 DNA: TGTGCCAGCAGACTAAACAATGAGCAGTTCTTC
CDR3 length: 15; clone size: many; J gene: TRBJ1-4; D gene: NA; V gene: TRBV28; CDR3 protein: CASSLSPGRLEKLFF; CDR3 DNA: TGTGCCAGCAGTTTATCCCCGGGACGTCTTGAAAAACTGTTTTTT
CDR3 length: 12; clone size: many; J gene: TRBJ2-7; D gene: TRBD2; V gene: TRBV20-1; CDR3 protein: CSARLAEYEQYF; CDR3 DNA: TGCAGTGCGAGACTAGCGGAATACGAGCAGTACTTC
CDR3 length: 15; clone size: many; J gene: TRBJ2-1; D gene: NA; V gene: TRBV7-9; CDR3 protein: CASSFSTGDNNEQFF; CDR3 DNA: TGTGCCAGCAGCTTTTCAACGGGAGACAACAATGAGCAGTTCTTC
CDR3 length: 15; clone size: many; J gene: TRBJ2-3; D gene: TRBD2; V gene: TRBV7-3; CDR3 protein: CASSRTSGNTDTQYF; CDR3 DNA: TGTGCCAGCAGCCGTACTAGCGGGAACACAGATACGCAGTATTTT
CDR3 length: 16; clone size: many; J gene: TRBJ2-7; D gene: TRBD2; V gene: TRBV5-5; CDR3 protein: CASSLAPAGGTYEQYF; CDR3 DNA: TGTGCCAGCAGCTTGGCCCCTGCGGGAGGAACCTACGAGCAGTACTTC
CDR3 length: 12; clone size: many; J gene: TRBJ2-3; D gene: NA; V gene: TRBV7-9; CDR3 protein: CASSWIADTQYF; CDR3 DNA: TGTGCCAGCAGCTGGATAGCAGATACGCAGTATTTT
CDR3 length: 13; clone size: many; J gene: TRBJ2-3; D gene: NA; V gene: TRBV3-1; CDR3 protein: CASSQDWTDTQYF; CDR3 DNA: TGTGCCAGCAGCCAAGATTGGACAGATACGCAGTATTTT
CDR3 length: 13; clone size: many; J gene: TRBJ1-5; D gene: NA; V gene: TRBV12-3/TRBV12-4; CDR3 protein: CATSQDSNQPQHF; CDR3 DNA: TGTGCCACCAGTCAGGATAGCAATCAGCCCCAGCATTTT
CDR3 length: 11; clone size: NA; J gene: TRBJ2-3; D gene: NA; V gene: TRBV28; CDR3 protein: CASSSISQEIF; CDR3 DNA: TGTGCCAGCAGTTCCATCTCCCAGGAAATATTT
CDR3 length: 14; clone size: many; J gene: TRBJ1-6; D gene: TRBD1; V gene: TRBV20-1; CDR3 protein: CSARVGQGGSPLHF; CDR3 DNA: TGCAGTGCTAGAGTAGGACAGGGTGGTTCACCCCTCCACTTT
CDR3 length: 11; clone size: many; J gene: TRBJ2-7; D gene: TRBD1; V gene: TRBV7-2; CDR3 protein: CASSSYRGCNF; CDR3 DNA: TGTGCCAGCAGCTCCTACAGGGGTTGCAACTTC